This T cell receptor (beta chain) was identified during a study of blood T cells in healthy people across ages. Study background: About one barcoded TCR beta cDNA was captured per two T cells.

Together with a sample-barcoded 5' primer, a J-beta primer mix was included in a second PCR lasting about 7 to 11 cycles. A single record per CDR3 protein comes from TCRdb applying MiXCR to the 5' RACE reads. The table lists 1.5 million or so distinct CDR3 sequences, 40% to 50% of them singletons, with roughly 8.2% in the top ten. V was clipped by 3 bases and J by 2 bases, with 14 bases between them. Germline V CDR1 and CDR2: SEHNR, FQNEAQ (reference sequence). CDR3 length: 15 residues. The chain combines TRBV7-9 with TRBJ2-7; tentatively, D is TRBD1 (6 bases). The TCR originated in a woman aged 18-29 years in good health. The sequencing input was blood. DNA for the CDR3: TGTGCCAGCAGCTTTTCAGGGGATGGGACCTACGAGCAGTACTTC. As protein: CASSFSGDGTYEQYF.